What follows are 14 T cell receptor beta chains derived from one specimen sequenced in a study of cytomegalovirus exposure and HLA in healthy donors (dated by TCRdb to 2016 to 2017). The library came from the immunoSEQ multiplex PCR assay. For the multiplex PCR, a mixture combining 60 forward primers for TCR Vbeta segments and 13 reverse primers for TCR Jbeta segments was used. As stored in TCRdb, this immuneACCESS dataset retains in-frame rearrangements with V and J assigned. A fraction of the clones does not appear; measured against another copy, unresolved V genes explain less than half of the discrepancy, and the remainder lacks a known reason. The sample table includes around 75,000 clones. Roughly 0.8% of the sample is taken by the ten largest. The specimen sequenced was PBMCs. These receptors were collected from a boy aged 5-17 years in good health and CMV-seronegative.

The chain uses TRBV6-1 and TRBJ1-1, with TRBD1 matching 7 bases. Germline-derived CDR1 and CDR2 are MNHNS and SASEGT. Trimming removed 8 bases from V and 0 bases from J; junction bases left unmatched: 15. The CDR3 totals 17 residues. The CDR3 reads CASCVGLVRGVNTEAFF. CDR3 nucleotides: TGTGCCAGCTGTGTTGGATTAGTCAGGGGGGTGAACACTGAAGCTTTCTTT.

The CDR3 DNA reads TGTGCCATCAGTGTTCAGGGTCGAGACTATGGCTACACCTTC. Translated: CAISVQGRDYGYTF. This chain uses TRBV10-3 with TRBJ1-2, with D possibly matching TRBD1 (5 bases). Trimming removed 4 bases from V and 3 bases from J, with 12 bases in between. The germline V gene has CDR1 ENHRY and CDR2 SYGVKD. The CDR3 contains 14 residues.

V gene TRBV30 combines with J gene TRBJ1-5; 8 nucleotides line up with TRBD1. This CDR3 spans 14 amino acids. The J segment lost 2 bases and the V segment lost 4 bases, leaving 4 bases of the junction unmatched. CDR1 GTSNPN and CDR2 SVGIG come from the germline V gene (reference sequence). CDR3 loop: CAWTGTGGNQPQHF. The CDR3 nucleotides read TGTGCCTGGACCGGGACAGGCGGCAATCAGCCCCAGCATTTT. The variable domain in full, with the rest retrieved from reference TRBV30 and TRBJ1-5, is SQTIHQWPATLVQPVGSPLSLECTVEGTSNPNLYWYRQAAGRGLQLLFYSVGIGQISSEVPQNLSASRPQDRQFILSSKKLLLSDSGFYLCAWTGTGGNQPQHFGDGTRLSIL.

This chain joins TRBV29-1 and TRBJ2-3; D is unresolved. Germline V lookup: CDR1 SQVTM, CDR2 ANQGSEA. Trimming cost V 7 bases and J 3 bases, with 5 bases left between them. The CDR3 covers 10 residues. CDR3 nucleotide sequence: TGCAGCGCGGAGACAGATACGCAGTATTTT. Its translation is CSAETDTQYF.

The rearrangement joins TRBV5-8 to TRBJ1-6; TRBD1 aligns across 7 bases. The V and J ends lost 9 bases and 15 bases, in that order; junction bases with no gene match: 15. This CDR3 contains 13 residues. Germline CDR1 SGHTS, CDR2 YDEGEE. The CDR3 sequence: CAILSLDRVLLHF. In nucleotides, the CDR3 is TGTGCCATCCTAAGCCTTGACAGGGTTCTCCTCCACTTT. Drawing the rest from reference TRBV5-8 and TRBJ1-6, the complete variable domain is EAGVTQSPTHLIKTRGQQATLRCSPISGHTSVYWYQQALGLGLQFLLWYDEGEERNRGNFPPRFSGRQFPNYSSELNVNALELEDSALYLCAILSLDRVLLHFGNGTRLTVT.

The rearrangement joins TRBV29-1 to TRBJ2-1; a weak D match, TRBD1 (6 bases). Germline-derived CDR1 and CDR2 are SQVTM and ANQGSEA. The CDR3 contains 13 residues. Between the trimmed V and J ends, which lost 7 bases and 0 bases, there was a span of 10 bases. CDR3 nucleotides: TGCAGCGCAACAGGGAGCTCCTACAATGAGCAGTTCTTC. Translation gives CSATGSSYNEQFF.

This chain joins TRBV30 and TRBJ2-1; 10 bases line up with TRBD1. J lost 3 bases, V lost 2 bases, and 7 bases had no gene match. The CDR3 is 16 amino acids. Germline V lookup: CDR1 GTSNPN, CDR2 SVGIG (reference sequence). The CDR3 reads CAWSSGTGVFYNEQFF. CDR3 DNA: TGTGCCTGGAGTTCCGGGACAGGGGTCTTCTACAATGAGCAGTTCTTC.

V usage is TRBV5-5 and J usage is TRBJ1-6; 7 bases align to TRBD1. Germline loops: CDR1 SGHKS, CDR2 YYEKEE (reference sequence). Trimming took 4 bases from V and 7 from J; bases not matched to a gene: 8. This CDR3 is built from 15 residues. CDR3 amino acids: CASSPYDRENSPLHF. The CDR3 nucleotides read TGTGCCAGCAGCCCGTATGACAGGGAAAATTCACCCCTCCACTTT.

The chain combines TRBV12-5 with TRBJ2-3, with D possibly matching TRBD2 (6 bases). The CDR3 is made up of 15 amino acids. V lost 1 base, J lost 2 bases, and 10 bases lay in between. Germline V lookup: CDR1 LGHNT, CDR2 FRNRAP. CDR3 region: CASGLAAGPTDTQYF. DNA of the CDR3: TGTGCTAGTGGTTTGGCGGCGGGACCCACAGATACGCAGTATTTT. Using reference TRBV12-5 and TRBJ2-3 for the parts outside the CDR3, the full variable domain is DARVTQTPRHKVTEMGQEVTMRCQPILGHNTVFWYRQTMMQGLELLAYFRNRAPLDDSGMPKDRFSAEMPDATLATLKIQPSEPRDSAVYFCASGLAAGPTDTQYFGPGTRLTVL.

In DNA, the CDR3 is TGTGCCAGCAGCCCTAGGGGGCTAGCGGGAGGTCTCCACGAGCAGTACTTC. Its translation is CASSPRGLAGGLHEQYF. The chain carries TRBV5-8 and TRBJ2-7, with 11 positions matching TRBD2. The V and J ends lost 4 bases and 5 bases, in that order; junction bases with no gene match: 14. Germline V CDR1 and CDR2: SGHTS, YDEGEE. The CDR3 is 17 residues long.

The chain employs TRBV10-3 and TRBJ2-7; perhaps TRBD2 as D (6 bases). From germline, CDR1 is ENHRY and CDR2 SYGVKD. This CDR3 is built from 15 residues. Trimming stripped 3 bases from V and 3 bases from J, with 15 bases between. This CDR3 reads CAISDVGRSNYEQYF. CDR3 bases: TGTGCCATCAGTGATGTGGGGAGGTCCAACTACGAGCAGTACTTC.

The rearrangement uses TRBV4-1 and TRBJ2-5, with TRBD1 identical over 7 bases. The CDR3 contains 15 residues. With V trimmed by 0 bases and J by 4 bases, 5 bases remained unmatched. CDR1 is MGHRA, CDR2 YSYEKL, per germline. The CDR3 DNA sequence: TGCGCCAGCAGCCAAGATCGAGGGGGCCGAGAGACCCAGTACTTC. Its protein is CASSQDRGGRETQYF.

V gene TRBV6-1 combines with J gene TRBJ1-1, with D possibly matching TRBD1 (5 bases). The V end was cut by 6 bases, the J end by 1 base, with 12 bases between. Germline V CDR1 and CDR2: MNHNS, SASEGT. This CDR3 spans 14 amino acids. DNA of the CDR3: TGTGCCAGCAGGATCGGGGGGACGAACACTGAAGCTTTCTTT. Amino acids: CASRIGGTNTEAFF.

CDR3 nucleotides: TGTGCCAGTAAAGTACAGGGAAAAGCTTTCTTT. Its protein is CASKVQGKAFF. V and J are TRBV19 and TRBJ1-1, with D possibly matching TRBD1 (6 bases). The germline V gene has CDR1 LNHDA and CDR2 SQIVND (reference sequence). CDR3 length: 11 residues. V gave up 7 bases and J gave up 9 bases, with 12 bases separating them.